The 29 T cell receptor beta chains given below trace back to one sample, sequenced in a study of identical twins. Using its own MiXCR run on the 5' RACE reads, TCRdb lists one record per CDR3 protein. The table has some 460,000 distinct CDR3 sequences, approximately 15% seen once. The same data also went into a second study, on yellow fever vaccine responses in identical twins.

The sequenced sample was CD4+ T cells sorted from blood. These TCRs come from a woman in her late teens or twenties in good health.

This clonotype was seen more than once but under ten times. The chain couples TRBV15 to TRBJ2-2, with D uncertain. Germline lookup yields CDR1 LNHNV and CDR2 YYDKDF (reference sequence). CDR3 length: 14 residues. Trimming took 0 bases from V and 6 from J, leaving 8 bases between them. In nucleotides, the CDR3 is TGTGCCACCAGCAGAGATCTTGGGTCCGGGGAGCTGTTTTTT. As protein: CATSRDLGSGELFF.

DNA of the CDR3: TGCGCCAGCAGCCGGCCGAGAGGACAGGGCCACAATGAGCAGTTCTTC. It is translated as CASSRPRGQGHNEQFF. The chain combines TRBV5-1 with TRBJ2-1; 8 bases line up with TRBD1. The V gene end was trimmed by 4 bases and the J gene end by 5 bases; junction bases not matched to a gene: 11. CDR1 and CDR2 from the germline V gene are SGHRS and YFSETQ. The CDR3 spans 16 residues.

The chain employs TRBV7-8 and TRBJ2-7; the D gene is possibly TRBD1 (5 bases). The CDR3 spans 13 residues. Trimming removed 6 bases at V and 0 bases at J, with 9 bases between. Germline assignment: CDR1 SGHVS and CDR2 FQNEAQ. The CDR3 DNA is TGTGCCAGCAGATCTGGGGCCTCCTACGAGCAGTACTTC. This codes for CASRSGASYEQYF.

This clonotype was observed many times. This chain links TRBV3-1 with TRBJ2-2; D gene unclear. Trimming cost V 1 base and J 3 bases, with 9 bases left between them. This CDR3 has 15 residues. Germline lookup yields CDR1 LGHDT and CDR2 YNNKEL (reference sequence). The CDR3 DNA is TGTGCCAGCAGCCAAGGCCCGGCTTACACCGGGGAGCTGTTTTTT. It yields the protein CASSQGPAYTGELFF. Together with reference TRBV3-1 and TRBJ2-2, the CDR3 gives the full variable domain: DTAVSQTPKYLVTQMGNDKSIKCEQNLGHDTMYWYKQDSKKFLKIMFSYNNKELIINETVPNRFSPKSPDKAHLNLHINSLELGDSAVYFCASSQGPAYTGELFFGEGSRLTVL.

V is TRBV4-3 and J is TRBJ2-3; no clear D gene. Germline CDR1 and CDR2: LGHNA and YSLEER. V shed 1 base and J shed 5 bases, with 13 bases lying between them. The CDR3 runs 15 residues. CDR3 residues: CASSQAIGVRDTQYF. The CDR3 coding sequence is TGCGCCAGCAGCCAAGCAATTGGTGTTCGAGATACGCAGTATTTT.

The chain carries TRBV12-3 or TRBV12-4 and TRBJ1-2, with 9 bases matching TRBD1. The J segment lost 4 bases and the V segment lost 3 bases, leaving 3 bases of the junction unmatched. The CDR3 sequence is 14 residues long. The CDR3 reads CASSLGTGLYGYTF. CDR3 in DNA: TGTGCCAGCAGTTTGGGGACAGGGCTCTATGGCTACACCTTC.

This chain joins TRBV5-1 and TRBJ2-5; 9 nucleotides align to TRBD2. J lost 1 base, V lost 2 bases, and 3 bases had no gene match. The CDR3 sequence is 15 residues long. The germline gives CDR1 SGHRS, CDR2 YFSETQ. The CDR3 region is CASSLGSGGQETQYF. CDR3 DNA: TGCGCCAGCAGCTTAGGTAGCGGGGGCCAAGAGACCCAGTACTTC.

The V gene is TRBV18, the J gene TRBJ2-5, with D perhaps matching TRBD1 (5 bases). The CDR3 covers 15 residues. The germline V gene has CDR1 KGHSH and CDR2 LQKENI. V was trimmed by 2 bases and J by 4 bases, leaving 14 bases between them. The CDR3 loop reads CASSPVEQGPETQYF. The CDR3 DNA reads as TGTGCCAGCTCACCAGTCGAGCAGGGCCCAGAGACCCAGTACTTC.

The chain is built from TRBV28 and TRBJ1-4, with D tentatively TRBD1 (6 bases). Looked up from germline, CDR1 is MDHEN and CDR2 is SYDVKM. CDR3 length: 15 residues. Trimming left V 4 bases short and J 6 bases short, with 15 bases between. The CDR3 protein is CASSSDGTRHEKLFF. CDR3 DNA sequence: TGTGCCAGCAGTTCCGACGGGACAAGGCATGAAAAACTGTTTTTT.

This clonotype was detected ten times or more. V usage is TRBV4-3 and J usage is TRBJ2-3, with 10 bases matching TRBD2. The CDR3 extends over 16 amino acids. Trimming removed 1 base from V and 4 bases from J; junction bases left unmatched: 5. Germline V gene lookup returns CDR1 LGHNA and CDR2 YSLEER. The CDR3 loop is CASSQGASGGADTQYF. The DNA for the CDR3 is TGCGCCAGCAGCCAAGGGGCTAGCGGGGGTGCAGATACGCAGTATTTT.

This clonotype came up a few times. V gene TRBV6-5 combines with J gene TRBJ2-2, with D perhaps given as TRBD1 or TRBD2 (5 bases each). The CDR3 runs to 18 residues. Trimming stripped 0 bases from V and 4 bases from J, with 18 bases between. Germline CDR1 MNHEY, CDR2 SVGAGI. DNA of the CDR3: TGTGCCAGCAGTTACTCGAGGCTCCAGGGTCGGGGCACCGGGGAGCTGTTTTTT. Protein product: CASSYSRLQGRGTGELFF.

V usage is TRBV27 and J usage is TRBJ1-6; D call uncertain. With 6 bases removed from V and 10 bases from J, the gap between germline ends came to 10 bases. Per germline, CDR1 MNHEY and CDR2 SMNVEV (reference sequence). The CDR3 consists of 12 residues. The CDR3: CASRELRSPLHF. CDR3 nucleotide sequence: TGTGCCAGCAGGGAACTACGGTCACCCCTCCACTTT.

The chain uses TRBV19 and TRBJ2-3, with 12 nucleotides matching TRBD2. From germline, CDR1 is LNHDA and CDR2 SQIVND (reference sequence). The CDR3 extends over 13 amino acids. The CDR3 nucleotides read TGTGCGAGGACTAGCGGGATCACAGATACGCAGTATTTT. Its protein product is CARTSGITDTQYF.

As DNA, the CDR3 is TGCAGTGCTAGACCCAGGCGGCGAAACTATGGCTACACCTTC. This translates into CSARPRRRNYGYTF. This rearrangement joins TRBV20-1 to TRBJ1-2; D call uncertain. Germline V gives CDR1 DFQATT, CDR2 SNEGSKA (reference sequence). This CDR3 has 14 amino acids. Between the trimmed V and J ends, which lost 2 bases and 2 bases, there was a span of 12 bases.

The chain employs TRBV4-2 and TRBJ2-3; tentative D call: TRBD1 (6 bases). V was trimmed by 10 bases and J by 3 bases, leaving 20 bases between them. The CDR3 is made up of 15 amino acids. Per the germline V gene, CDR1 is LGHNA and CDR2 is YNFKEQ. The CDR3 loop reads CAMGPGGLRTDTQYF. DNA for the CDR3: TGTGCCATGGGCCCTGGGGGCCTTCGGACAGATACGCAGTATTTT.

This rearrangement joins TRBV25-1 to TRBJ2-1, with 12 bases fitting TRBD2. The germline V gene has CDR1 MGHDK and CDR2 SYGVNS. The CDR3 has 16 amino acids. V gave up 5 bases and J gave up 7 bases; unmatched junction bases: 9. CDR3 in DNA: TGTGCCAGCAGTACGACTAGCGGGAGAAAAAGGAATGAGCAGTTCTTC. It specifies CASSTTSGRKRNEQFF.

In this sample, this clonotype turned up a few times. This CDR3 is CATGINYGYTF. CDR3 bases: TGTGCCACGGGGATTAACTATGGCTACACCTTC. V gene TRBV28 combines with J gene TRBJ1-2; D gene unclear. CDR1 is MDHEN and CDR2 is SYDVKM in the germline V gene. CDR3 length: 11 residues. Trimming pared 10 bases from V and 1 base from J, leaving 7 bases between.

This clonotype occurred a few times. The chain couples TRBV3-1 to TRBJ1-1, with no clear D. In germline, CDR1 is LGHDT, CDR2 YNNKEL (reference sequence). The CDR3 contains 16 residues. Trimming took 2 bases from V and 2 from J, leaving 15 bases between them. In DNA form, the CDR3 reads TGTGCCAGCAGCCAAAGAGGAGCAGGCGCTAACACTGAAGCTTTCTTT. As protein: CASSQRGAGANTEAFF.

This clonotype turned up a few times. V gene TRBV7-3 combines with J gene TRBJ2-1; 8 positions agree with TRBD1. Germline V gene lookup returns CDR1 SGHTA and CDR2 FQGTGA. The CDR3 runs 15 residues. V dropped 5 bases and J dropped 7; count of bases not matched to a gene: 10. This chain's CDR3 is CASSRRQGLVNEQFF. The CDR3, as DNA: TGTGCCAGCAGCCGACGACAGGGGCTGGTAAATGAGCAGTTCTTC.

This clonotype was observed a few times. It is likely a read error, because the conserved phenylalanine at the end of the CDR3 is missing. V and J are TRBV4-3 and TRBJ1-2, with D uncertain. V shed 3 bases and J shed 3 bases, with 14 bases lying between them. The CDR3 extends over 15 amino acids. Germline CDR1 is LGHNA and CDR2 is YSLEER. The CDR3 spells CASSQRNAGDYGYTY. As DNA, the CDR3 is TGCGCCAGCAGCCAGCGGAACGCCGGAGACTATGGCTACACCTAC.

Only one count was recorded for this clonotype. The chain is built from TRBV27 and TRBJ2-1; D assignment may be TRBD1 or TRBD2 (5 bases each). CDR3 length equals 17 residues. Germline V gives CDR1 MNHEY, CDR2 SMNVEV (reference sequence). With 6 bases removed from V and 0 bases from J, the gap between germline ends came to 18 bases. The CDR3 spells CASSLGWGRSSYNEQFF. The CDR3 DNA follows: TGTGCCAGCAGCTTGGGATGGGGACGTTCCTCCTACAATGAGCAGTTCTTC.

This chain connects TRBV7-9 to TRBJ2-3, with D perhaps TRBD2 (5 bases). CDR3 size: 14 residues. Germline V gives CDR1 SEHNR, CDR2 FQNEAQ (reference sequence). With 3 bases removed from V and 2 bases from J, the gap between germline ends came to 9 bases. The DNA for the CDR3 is TGTGCCAGCAGCTTTTCAGCGGTCACAGATACGCAGTATTTT. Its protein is CASSFSAVTDTQYF.

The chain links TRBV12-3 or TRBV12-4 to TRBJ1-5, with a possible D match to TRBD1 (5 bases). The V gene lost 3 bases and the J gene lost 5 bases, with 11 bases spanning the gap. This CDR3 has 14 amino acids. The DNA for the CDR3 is TGTGCCAGCAGTTTTGGGGGATCAGATCAGCCCCAGCATTTT. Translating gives CASSFGGSDQPQHF.

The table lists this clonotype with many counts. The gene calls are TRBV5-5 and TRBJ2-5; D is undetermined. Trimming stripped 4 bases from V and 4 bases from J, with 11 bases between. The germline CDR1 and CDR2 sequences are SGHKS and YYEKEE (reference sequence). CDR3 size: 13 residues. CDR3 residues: CASSVGLVETQYF. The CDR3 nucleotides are TGTGCCAGCAGCGTCGGGCTCGTAGAGACCCAGTACTTC.

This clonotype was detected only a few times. The DNA of the CDR3 is TGCGCCAGCAGCGGTCGAAGACTAGCGGACAACACCGGGGAGCTGTTTTTT. It specifies CASSGRRLADNTGELFF. The gene calls are TRBV5-1 and TRBJ2-2; 9 bases agree with TRBD2. The CDR3 is 17 residues long. The junction had 9 bases not matched to a gene; V was cut back by 4 bases and J by 2 bases. The germline V gene has CDR1 SGHRS and CDR2 YFSETQ.

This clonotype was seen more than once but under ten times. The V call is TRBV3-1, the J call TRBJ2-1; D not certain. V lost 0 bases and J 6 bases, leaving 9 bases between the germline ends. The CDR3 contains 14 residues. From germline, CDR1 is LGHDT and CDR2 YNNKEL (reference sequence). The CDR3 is CASSQDLWGNEQFF. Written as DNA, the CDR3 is TGTGCCAGCAGCCAAGATTTGTGGGGCAATGAGCAGTTCTTC.

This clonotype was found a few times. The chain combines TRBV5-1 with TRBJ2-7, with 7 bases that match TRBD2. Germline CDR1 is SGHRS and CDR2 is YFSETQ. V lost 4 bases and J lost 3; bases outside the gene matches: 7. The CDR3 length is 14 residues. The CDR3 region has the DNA TGCGCCAGCAGCGAGCTAGCGGAAGGCTACGAGCAGTACTTC. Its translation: CASSELAEGYEQYF. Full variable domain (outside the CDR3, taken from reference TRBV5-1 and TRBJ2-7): KAGVTQTPRYLIKTRGQQVTLSCSPISGHRSVSWYQQTPGQGLQFLFEYFSETQRNKGNFPGRFSGRQFSNSRSEMNVSTLELGDSALYLCASSELAEGYEQYFGPGTRLTVT.

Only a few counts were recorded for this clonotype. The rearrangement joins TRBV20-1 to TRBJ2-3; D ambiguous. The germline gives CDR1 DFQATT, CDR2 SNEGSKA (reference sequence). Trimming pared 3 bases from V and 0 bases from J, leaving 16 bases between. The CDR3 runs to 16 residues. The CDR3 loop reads CSARADALGSTDTQYF. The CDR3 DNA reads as TGCAGTGCTAGGGCCGACGCATTGGGTAGCACAGATACGCAGTATTTT.

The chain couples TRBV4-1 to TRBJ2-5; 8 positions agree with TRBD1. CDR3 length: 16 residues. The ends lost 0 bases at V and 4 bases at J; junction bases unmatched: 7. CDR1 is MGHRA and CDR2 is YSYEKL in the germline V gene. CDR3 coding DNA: TGCGCCAGCAGCCAAGACGGACAGGGTTACGGAGAGACCCAGTACTTC. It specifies CASSQDGQGYGETQYF.